This entry features one T cell receptor (beta chain) sequence. Its antigen is still unknown. This specimen belongs to a study of T cell repertoires and HLA-DP antigens. Study at large: One stimulator alloantigen differed from self by one groove amino acid; the other by ten. Study conclusions and caveats: Previously undetected clones averaged approximately 35% and 51% against the two alleles respectively.

Profiling relied on immunoSEQ multiplex PCR, and the TCRdb table lists in-frame clones only, not all of them. The sample holds approximately 90,000 clones; about nine tenths are singletons and the top ten take about 1.5%. Looked up from germline, CDR1 is SNHLY and CDR2 is FYNNEI. The CDR3 has 15 residues. J was trimmed by 7 bases and V by 6 bases; bases with no gene match: 7. This receptor was identified in a man aged 50 to 59 in good health and CMV-seronegative. The chain has TRBV2 and TRBJ1-6; 9 nucleotides match TRBD1. The sequenced sample was CD4+ T cells from PBMCs. In DNA, the CDR3 is TGTGCCAGCAGACCCGGGACAGGGTCGAATTCACCCCTCCACTTT. The encoded protein is CASRPGTGSNSPLHF. Full variable domain (outside the CDR3, taken from reference TRBV2 and TRBJ1-6): EPEVTQTPSHQVTQMGQEVILRCVPISNHLYFYWYRQILGQKVEFLVSFYNNEISEKSEIFDDQFSVERPDGSNFTLKIRSTKLEDSAMYFCASRPGTGSNSPLHFGNGTRLTVT.